These 12 T cell receptor beta chains originate from one sample sequenced in a study of PD-1 blockade in classical Hodgkin lymphoma. Each and every patient relapsed after autologous stem cell transplantation, and patients got differing brentuximab vedotin exposure. Measured with immunoSEQ multiplex PCR; TCRdb has only the in-frame clones, and not every one. This table has roughly 100,000 clones, approximately 90% appearing once. Sequences were derived from peripheral blood mononuclear cells (PBMCs), sampled before the second cycle of nivolumab. The source is a human donor with classical Hodgkin lymphoma.

The rearrangement links TRBV29-1 to TRBJ1-5, with 8 bases aligning to TRBD1. The CDR3 runs 14 residues. Germline V gene sequence: CDR1 SQVTM, CDR2 ANQGSEA. J gave up 1 base and V 4 bases, and 3 bases lay outside the gene matches. The CDR3 is CSVVGTGSNQPQHF. Here the CDR3 DNA reads TGCAGCGTTGTTGGGACAGGAAGCAATCAGCCCCAGCATTTT.

V and J are TRBV5-1 and TRBJ2-5; D possibly corresponds to TRBD2 (7 bases). The CDR3 has 16 residues. Germline V lookup: CDR1 SGHRS, CDR2 YFSETQ. V was pared by 2 bases and J by 1 base, with 15 bases between. Written as DNA, the CDR3 is TGCGCCAGCAGCTTTAACGGGGGGCTAACCCAAGAGACCCAGTACTTC. Protein: CASSFNGGLTQETQYF.

The chain couples TRBV4-1 to TRBJ1-6; 8 nucleotides line up with TRBD1. The CDR3 runs 19 residues. V lost 0 bases and J lost 3; bases outside the gene matches: 10. In germline, CDR1 is MGHRA, CDR2 YSYEKL. This CDR3 is CASSQEGGRGRNYNSPLHF. The CDR3 region has the DNA TGCGCCAGCAGCCAAGAAGGGGGCAGGGGGCGGAACTATAATTCACCCCTCCACTTT.

The genes are TRBV10-3 and TRBJ1-5; D unresolved. The germline V gene encodes CDR1 ENHRY and CDR2 SYGVKD. The CDR3 length is 13 residues. V lost 6 bases, J lost 3 bases, and 9 bases lay in between. CDR3 amino acids: CAISDPVNQPQHF. Written as DNA, the CDR3 is TGTGCCATCAGCGACCCGGTCAATCAGCCCCAGCATTTT.

This clone has just a few counts. CDR3 protein: CASSMGTASNQPQHF. Written as DNA, the CDR3 is TGTGCCAGTAGTATGGGGACAGCTAGCAATCAGCCCCAGCATTTT. The chain combines TRBV19 with TRBJ1-5; 7 bases map to TRBD1. The V gene's germline CDR1 is LNHDA and CDR2 SQIVND (reference sequence). Trimming at V came to 3 bases and at J to 0 bases, leaving 2 bases not matched to a gene. The CDR3 is 15 residues long.

The chain employs TRBV29-1 and TRBJ1-1; D may be TRBD1 (5 bases). The germline V gene encodes CDR1 SQVTM and CDR2 ANQGSEA. The CDR3 covers 13 residues. V was pared by 8 bases and J by 1 base, with 14 bases between. CDR3 sequence: CSSQGAANTEAFF. The CDR3 DNA follows: TGCAGCTCCCAAGGGGCGGCGAACACTGAAGCTTTCTTT.

This clone was seen once. The chain joins TRBV14 to TRBJ1-1; TRBD1 might be the D (5 bases). This CDR3 has 13 residues. Trimming cost V 1 base and J 4 bases, with 7 bases left between them. Germline V gene sequence: CDR1 SGHDN, CDR2 FVKESK. CDR3 residues: CASSQAGGTEAFF. The CDR3 DNA follows: TGTGCCAGCAGCCAAGCGGGGGGCACTGAAGCTTTCTTT.

This clone turned up a few times. This rearrangement joins TRBV6-6 to TRBJ1-2, with 7 bases identical to TRBD1. V shed 5 bases and J 2 bases; nucleotides not matched to a gene: 2. Germline V gene data show CDR1 as MNHNY and CDR2 as SVGAGI (reference sequence). The CDR3 consists of 13 residues. CDR3 loop: CASSPQGNYGYTF. As DNA, the CDR3 is TGTGCCAGCAGTCCACAGGGGAACTATGGCTACACCTTC.

The sample holds one count of this clone. The chain is built from TRBV30 and TRBJ1-2, with 9 nucleotides matching TRBD1. Germline lookup yields CDR1 GTSNPN and CDR2 SVGIG (reference sequence). The CDR3 consists of 15 residues. J was trimmed by 6 bases and V by 0 bases; bases with no gene match: 8. The DNA for the CDR3 is TGTGCCTGGAGTGTAGGTGGACAGGGGAAAGATGGCTACACCTTC. Translated, it gives CAWSVGGQGKDGYTF.

The chain combines TRBV30 with TRBJ1-2, with D perhaps TRBD1 (5 bases). Trimming took 0 bases from V and 8 from J, leaving 7 bases between them. CDR3 length: 11 residues. From germline, CDR1 is GTSNPN and CDR2 SVGIG (reference sequence). CDR3 sequence reads: CAWSVEGGYTF. The CDR3 DNA follows: TGTGCCTGGAGTGTTGAGGGGGGCTACACCTTC.

The V call is TRBV30, the J call TRBJ2-1; 14 bases are shared with TRBD2. Germline CDR1 reads GTSNPN; CDR2 reads SVGIG (reference sequence). CDR3 length equals 16 residues. The V and J ends lost 2 bases and 8 bases, in that order; junction bases with no gene match: 8. CDR3 coding DNA: TGTGCCTGGAGTCCACTCCGGACTAGCGGGGGGTATGAGCAGTTCTTC. Amino acid sequence: CAWSPLRTSGGYEQFF.

The rearrangement uses TRBV19 and TRBJ2-1; weak D call: TRBD1 (6 bases). The germline V and J ends were trimmed by 4 bases and 5 bases, with 18 bases remaining between them. The CDR3 has 16 residues. Per the germline V gene, CDR1 is LNHDA and CDR2 is SQIVND (reference sequence). This CDR3 is CASSTRGWQTDNEQFF. For the CDR3, the DNA is TGTGCCAGTAGTACCAGGGGTTGGCAGACCGACAATGAGCAGTTCTTC. Based on the CDR3 plus reference TRBV19 and TRBJ2-1, the full variable domain is DGGITQSPKYLFRKEGQNVTLSCEQNLNHDAMYWYRQDPGQGLRLIYYSQIVNDFQKGDIAEGYSVSREKKESFPLTVTSAQKNPTAFYLCASSTRGWQTDNEQFFGPGTRLTVL.